Each of the 22 T cell receptor beta chains below was sequenced from the same sample in a study of blood T cell repertoires in COVID-19. Using immunoSEQ multiplex PCR, the repertoire was profiled, and TCRdb retains in-frame clones only, with some absent. Here the sample spans roughly 97,000 clones, around 84% being singletons. Sequenced: peripheral blood. Receptor source: a man in his sixties with acute or convalescent COVID-19.

This chain uses TRBV6-5 with TRBJ1-5; D gene ambiguous. Germline lookup yields CDR1 MNHEY and CDR2 SVGAGI. The CDR3 totals 12 residues. V dropped 6 bases and J dropped 3 bases, with 6 bases sitting between them. CDR3 loop: CASSRVNQPQHF. CDR3 nucleotide sequence: TGTGCCAGCAGCCGGGTCAATCAGCCCCAGCATTTT.

This chain connects TRBV19 to TRBJ2-3; 7 bases are shared with TRBD2. The CDR3 extends over 12 amino acids. Germline lookup yields CDR1 LNHDA and CDR2 SQIVND (reference sequence). J gave up 9 bases and V 6 bases, and 6 bases lay outside the gene matches. Written as DNA, the CDR3 is TGTGCCAGTAGAATGGGGGAGGGAACGCAGTATTTT. Its protein is CASRMGEGTQYF.

The chain joins TRBV11-2 to TRBJ2-5; 7 bases fit TRBD2. V dropped 3 bases and J dropped 1; count of bases not matched to a gene: 5. Germline V lookup: CDR1 SGHAT, CDR2 FQNNGV. This CDR3 is 15 amino acids long. CDR3 nucleotides: TGTGCCAGCAGCTTTTCCGGGACTATCCAAGAGACCCAGTACTTC. Translated, it gives CASSFSGTIQETQYF.

This clone is a singleton in its sample. This sequence joins TRBV6-5 and TRBJ1-2; 9 nucleotides match TRBD1. The V gene's germline CDR1 is MNHEY and CDR2 SVGAGI. The trim removed 6 bases at V and 6 bases at J, leaving 5 bases unmatched. The CDR3 has 13 amino acids. The CDR3 DNA reads as TGTGCCAGCAGGTTCACAGGGGGCCATGGCTACACCTTC. It specifies CASRFTGGHGYTF.

The chain carries TRBV5-4 and TRBJ1-2; 10 nucleotides line up with TRBD1. Germline CDR1 is SGHNT and CDR2 is YYREEE (reference sequence). The V and J ends lost 2 bases and 7 bases, in that order; junction bases with no gene match: 5. The CDR3 extends over 14 amino acids. CDR3 loop: CASSFLTGGFGYTF. CDR3 DNA: TGTGCCAGCAGCTTCCTGACAGGGGGCTTTGGCTACACCTTC.

The genes are TRBV11-2 and TRBJ2-2; D is uncertain. The ends were cut back, 5 bases at V and 8 bases at J, with 15 bases in the middle. CDR1 and CDR2 (germline): SGHAT, FQNNGV. This CDR3 has 14 amino acids. Here the CDR3 DNA reads TGTGCCAGCAGCACTATACCCGGTGCGGGGGAGCTGTTTTTT. Residues: CASSTIPGAGELFF.

The chain recombines TRBV6-5 with TRBJ2-1, with D perhaps matching TRBD2 (5 bases). Germline loops: CDR1 MNHEY, CDR2 SVGAGI. V lost 6 bases, J lost 3 bases, and 15 bases lay in between. The CDR3 has 15 residues. The CDR3: CASSDLSANYNEQFF. DNA for the CDR3: TGTGCCAGCAGCGACCTTAGCGCTAACTACAATGAGCAGTTCTTC.

The rearrangement links TRBV19 to TRBJ1-5, with 7 bases lining up with TRBD1. Losses at the gene ends were 5 bases for V and 1 base for J; bases not matched to a gene: 11. The CDR3 sequence is 17 residues long. Looked up from germline, CDR1 is LNHDA and CDR2 is SQIVND (reference sequence). The CDR3 region is CASSPLGTADSNQPQHF. The DNA of the CDR3 is TGTGCCAGTAGTCCGCTAGGGACAGCGGACAGCAATCAGCCCCAGCATTTT.

The chain couples TRBV2 to TRBJ1-1; 8 bases align to TRBD1. This CDR3 is 14 amino acids long. The germline V gene encodes CDR1 SNHLY and CDR2 FYNNEI. V dropped 6 bases and J dropped 7; count of bases not matched to a gene: 10. CDR3 bases: TGTGCCAGCAGGCCCGGGACAGGACGACTTGAAGCTTTCTTT. It codes for CASRPGTGRLEAFF.

The chain employs TRBV5-6 and TRBJ1-4; perhaps TRBD1 as D (5 bases). There are 16 residues in the CDR3. Germline V gene data show CDR1 as SGHDT and CDR2 as YYEEEE. V was cut by 3 bases and J by 6 bases, with 18 bases left in between. CDR3 nucleotides: TGTGCCAGCAGCTCGAAAGGGGCAGGAAACCATGAAAAACTGTTTTTT. Translating gives CASSSKGAGNHEKLFF.

This sequence joins TRBV10-3 and TRBJ2-6; D may be TRBD1 (6 bases). V gave up 8 bases and J gave up 0 bases, with 11 bases separating them. The CDR3 extends over 15 amino acids. Germline V gene sequence: CDR1 ENHRY, CDR2 SYGVKD. The CDR3 sequence: CAIGQLSSGANVLTF. CDR3 nucleotides: TGTGCCATCGGACAGTTGTCCTCTGGGGCCAACGTCCTGACTTTC.

For the CDR3, the DNA is TGTGCCAGCCCGGACAAGGTGGCTGGAAACACCATATATTTT. Its translation is CASPDKVAGNTIYF. This chain connects TRBV7-9 to TRBJ1-3, with D possibly TRBD1 on 5 matching bases. Trimming took 8 bases from V and 2 from J, leaving 13 bases between them. This CDR3 region has 14 residues. Germline V gene data show CDR1 as SEHNR and CDR2 as FQNEAQ (reference sequence).

CDR3 sequence: CASSLVIPVPYNEQFF. CDR3 coding DNA: TGTGCCAGCAGCTTAGTTATCCCTGTCCCCTACAATGAGCAGTTCTTC. The chain links TRBV7-6 to TRBJ2-1; D uncertain. The CDR3 runs to 16 residues. Trimming removed 1 base at V and 2 bases at J, with 12 bases between. Germline V gene data show CDR1 as SGHVS and CDR2 as FNYEAQ.

A word on this clone: The junction and the germline gene differ at one end; a read error may be behind it. The J gene is TRBJ2-7, the V gene TRBV7-7; D is perhaps TRBD2 (6 bases). The CDR3 length is 17 residues. CDR1 is SSHAT, CDR2 FNYEAQ, per germline (reference sequence). The chain's CDR3 is CASSLEGTGVRSYEQYF. For the CDR3, the DNA is TGTGCTAGCAGCTTAGAGGGGACGGGGGTCCGCTCCTACGAGCAGTACTTC.

J is TRBJ2-6 and V is TRBV6-2 or TRBV6-3; D possibly corresponds to TRBD2 (5 bases). Germline-derived CDR1 and CDR2 are MNHEY and SVGEGT. The CDR3 has 17 amino acids. V lost 6 bases, J lost 0 bases, and 15 bases lay in between. The CDR3 nucleotides are TGTGCCAGCAGCCCTTACGGAGGTACCTCTGGGGCCAACGTCCTGACTTTC. It translates to CASSPYGGTSGANVLTF.

This rearrangement joins TRBV25-1 to TRBJ2-7; 11 nucleotides line up with TRBD1. CDR1 and CDR2 from the germline V gene are MGHDK and SYGVNS. The CDR3 consists of 13 residues. V lost 10 bases and J lost 5; bases outside the gene matches: 7. CDR3 in DNA: TGTGCCACCATGGACAGGGGGCACAACGAGCAGTACTTC. It encodes CATMDRGHNEQYF.

This clone was recorded a few times. J is TRBJ1-6 and V is TRBV30; TRBD1 might be the D (5 bases). V was cut by 0 bases and J by 7 bases, with 16 bases left in between. The CDR3 extends over 16 amino acids. Germline CDR1 is GTSNPN and CDR2 is SVGIG (reference sequence). Here the CDR3 DNA reads TGTGCCTGGAGTGTGTCTTGGACAAATTGGAATTCACCCCTCCACTTT. Amino acid sequence: CAWSVSWTNWNSPLHF. The full variable domain, its missing parts supplied by reference TRBV30 and TRBJ1-6, is SQTIHQWPATLVQPVGSPLSLECTVEGTSNPNLYWYRQAAGRGLQLLFYSVGIGQISSEVPQNLSASRPQDRQFILSSKKLLLSDSGFYLCAWSVSWTNWNSPLHFGNGTRLTVT.

V and J are TRBV11-2 and TRBJ2-3; 7 nucleotides align to TRBD1. Germline CDR1 reads SGHAT; CDR2 reads FQNNGV. Germline trimming cut 6 bases from V and 4 bases from J; bases unmatched to any gene: 7. CDR3 length: 14 residues. In nucleotides, the CDR3 is TGTGCCAGCAGTTCTTTTCAGGGGGCAGATACGCAGTATTTT. Translation: CASSSFQGADTQYF.

Many counts were recorded for this clone. V gene TRBV6-5 combines with J gene TRBJ2-1; TRBD1 is a possible D gene (6 bases). This CDR3 region has 11 residues. Trimming removed 10 bases from V and 8 bases from J, with 12 bases in between. Germline CDR1 is MNHEY and CDR2 is SVGAGI. Here the CDR3 DNA reads TGTGCCACAGGGGTATCTCATGAGCAGTTCTTC. It is translated as CATGVSHEQFF.

The chain joins TRBV11-2 to TRBJ1-1; 8 bases match TRBD1. The CDR3 runs to 15 residues. The V gene end was trimmed by 6 bases and the J gene end by 0 bases; junction bases not matched to a gene: 6. Germline loops: CDR1 SGHAT, CDR2 FQNNGV. CDR3 region: CASRGQESMNTEAFF. The CDR3 DNA reads TGTGCCAGCAGGGGACAGGAGTCAATGAACACTGAAGCTTTCTTT.

This chain joins TRBV4-2 and TRBJ2-3, with D perhaps TRBD2 (6 bases). The CDR3 sequence is 16 residues long. V lost 1 base and J 4 bases, leaving 15 bases between the germline ends. CDR1 is LGHNA, CDR2 YNFKEQ, per germline. The CDR3 coding sequence is TGTGCCAGCAGCCAAGCCCCGGGACTCAAATCAGATACGCAGTATTTT. Residues: CASSQAPGLKSDTQYF.

This clone was seen a handful of times. The chain joins TRBV6-1 to TRBJ2-1; 10 bases fit TRBD2. The germline CDR1 and CDR2 sequences are MNHNS and SASEGT. The CDR3 loop spans 19 amino acids. Trimming cost V 3 bases and J 0 bases; bases outside gene matches: 11. CDR3 bases: TGTGCCAGCAGTGAGAGTCCACTAGCGGGGTTGAGCTCCTACAATGAGCAGTTCTTC. Residues: CASSESPLAGLSSYNEQFF.